The 6 T cell receptor beta chains given below trace back to one sample, sequenced in a study of siplizumab effects on memory and regulatory T cells. Sequencing used immunoSEQ multiplex PCR; TCRdb keeps in-frame clones, though not all of them. The sample gives 99,000 or so clones, under 95% of which show up once; around 0.3% is in the top ten. Sequencing was performed on CD4+ T cells sorted from blood. These receptors all come from a human donor in good health.

A remark on this clone: One end of the junction fails to match germline, which may point to a read error. This chain joins TRBV7-9 and TRBJ2-5; 9 nucleotides agree with TRBD2. Germline V gene sequence: CDR1 SEHNR, CDR2 FQNEAQ (reference sequence). This CDR3 spans 11 amino acids. The CDR3 protein is CASRSGLALNF. The CDR3 region has the DNA TGTGCCAGCAGATCGGGACTAGCCCTGAACTTC.

The V and J genes are TRBV19 and TRBJ2-7; D may be TRBD1 (6 bases). The CDR3 length is 13 residues. The V end lost 4 bases, the J end lost 3 bases, and 10 bases lay between the germline ends. CDR1 is LNHDA, CDR2 SQIVND, per germline (reference sequence). In nucleotides, the CDR3 is TGTGCCAGTAGTAAACAGGGCAACTACGAGCAGTACTTC. It encodes CASSKQGNYEQYF. The variable domain in full, completed from reference TRBV19 and TRBJ2-7, reads DGGITQSPKYLFRKEGQNVTLSCEQNLNHDAMYWYRQDPGQGLRLIYYSQIVNDFQKGDIAEGYSVSREKKESFPLTVTSAQKNPTAFYLCASSKQGNYEQYFGPGTRLTVT.

This rearrangement joins TRBV2 to TRBJ2-5; D is perhaps TRBD2 (5 bases). CDR3 size: 15 residues. The germline gives CDR1 SNHLY, CDR2 FYNNEI. Trimming removed 4 bases at V and 4 bases at J, with 16 bases between. The CDR3 region has the DNA TGTGCCAGCAGTGGTCCGTGGGCGGCGGGAGAGACCCAGTACTTC. Its protein product is CASSGPWAAGETQYF.

This chain joins TRBV6-5 and TRBJ2-2; no clear D. V was shortened by 5 bases and J by 6 bases, with 13 bases between the two germline ends. The CDR3 consists of 14 residues. Germline loops: CDR1 MNHEY, CDR2 SVGAGI. The CDR3 loop reads CASSTPVLAGELFF. DNA for the CDR3: TGTGCCAGCAGTACCCCTGTTCTCGCCGGGGAGCTGTTTTTT.

The genes are TRBV30 and TRBJ1-6; 8 bases match TRBD1. CDR1 is GTSNPN, CDR2 SVGIG, per germline (reference sequence). The CDR3 has 15 amino acids. With V trimmed by 2 bases and J by 8 bases, 8 bases remained unmatched. The CDR3 region is CAWSTGTGYHSPLHF. The DNA for the CDR3 is TGTGCCTGGAGTACCGGGACAGGTTATCATTCACCCCTCCACTTT.

The chain recombines TRBV5-8 with TRBJ1-1, with D tentatively TRBD1 (6 bases). The CDR3 runs 13 residues. The V and J ends lost 1 base and 7 bases respectively, with 11 bases between them. Germline values: CDR1 SGHTS, CDR2 YDEGEE. The CDR3 DNA follows: TGTGCCAGCAGCTTGTTAGGGGGAGGTGAAGCTTTCTTT. Residues: CASSLLGGGEAFF.